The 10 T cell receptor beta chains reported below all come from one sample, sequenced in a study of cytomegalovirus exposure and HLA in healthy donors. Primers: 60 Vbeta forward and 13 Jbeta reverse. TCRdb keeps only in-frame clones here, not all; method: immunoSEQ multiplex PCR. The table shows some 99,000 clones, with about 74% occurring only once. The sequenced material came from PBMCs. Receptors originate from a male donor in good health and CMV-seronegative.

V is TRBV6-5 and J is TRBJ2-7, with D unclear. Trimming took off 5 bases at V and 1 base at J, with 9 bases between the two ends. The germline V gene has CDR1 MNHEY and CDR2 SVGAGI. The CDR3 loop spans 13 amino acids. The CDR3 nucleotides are TGTGCCAGCAGTCCCCGGTTGTCCTACGAGCAGTACTTC. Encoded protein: CASSPRLSYEQYF.

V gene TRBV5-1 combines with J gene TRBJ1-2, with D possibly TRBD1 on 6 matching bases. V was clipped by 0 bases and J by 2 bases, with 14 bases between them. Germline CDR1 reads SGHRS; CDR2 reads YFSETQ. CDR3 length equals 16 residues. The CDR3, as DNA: TGCGCCAGCAGCTTGGAGGAATCGACAGGAAACTATGGCTACACCTTC. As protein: CASSLEESTGNYGYTF.

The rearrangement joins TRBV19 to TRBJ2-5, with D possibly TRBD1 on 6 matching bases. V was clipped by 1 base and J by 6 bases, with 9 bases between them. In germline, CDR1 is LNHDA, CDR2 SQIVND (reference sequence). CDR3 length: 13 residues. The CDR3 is CASSIGQVQTQYF. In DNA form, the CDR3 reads TGTGCCAGTAGTATAGGACAGGTCCAGACCCAGTACTTC.

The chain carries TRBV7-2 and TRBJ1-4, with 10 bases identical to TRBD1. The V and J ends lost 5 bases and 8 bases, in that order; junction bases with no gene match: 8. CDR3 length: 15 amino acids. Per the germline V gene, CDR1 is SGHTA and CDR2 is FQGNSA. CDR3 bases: TGTGCCAGCAGCGCTAGGGACAGGGGAGAGGAAAAACTGTTTTTT. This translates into CASSARDRGEEKLFF.

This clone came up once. The CDR3 here is CAISLTLNNEQFF. CDR3 DNA sequence: TGTGCCATCAGCCTGACTCTGAACAATGAGCAGTTCTTC. The chain couples TRBV10-3 to TRBJ2-1; D not certain. Germline-derived CDR1 and CDR2 are ENHRY and SYGVKD. The CDR3 is made up of 13 amino acids. Trimming removed 6 bases from V and 5 bases from J, with 11 bases in between.

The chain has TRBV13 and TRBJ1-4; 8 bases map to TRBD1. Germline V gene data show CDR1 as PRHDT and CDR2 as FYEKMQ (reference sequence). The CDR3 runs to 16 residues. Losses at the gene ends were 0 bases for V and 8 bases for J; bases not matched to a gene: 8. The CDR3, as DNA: TGTGCCAGCAGCTTAGGCAAACAGGGGGAATGGGAAAAACTGTTTTTT. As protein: CASSLGKQGEWEKLFF.

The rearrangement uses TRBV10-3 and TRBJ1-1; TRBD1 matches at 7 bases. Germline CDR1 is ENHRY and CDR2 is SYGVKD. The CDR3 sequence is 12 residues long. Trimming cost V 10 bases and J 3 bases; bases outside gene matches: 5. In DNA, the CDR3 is TGTGCCACCCGACAGGGCGACACTGAAGCTTTCTTT. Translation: CATRQGDTEAFF.

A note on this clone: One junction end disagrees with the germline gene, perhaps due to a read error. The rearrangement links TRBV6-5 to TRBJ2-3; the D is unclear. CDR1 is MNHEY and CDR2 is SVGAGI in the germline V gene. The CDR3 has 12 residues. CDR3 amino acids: CASSSSTDTPYF. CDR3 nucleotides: TGTGCCAGCAGCTCTTCCACAGATACGCCGTATTTT.

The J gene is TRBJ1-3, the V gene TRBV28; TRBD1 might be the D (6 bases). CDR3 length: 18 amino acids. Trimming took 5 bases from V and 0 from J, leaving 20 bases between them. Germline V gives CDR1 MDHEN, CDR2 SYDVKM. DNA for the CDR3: TGTGCCAGCAGTCCCCAAACAGGGTTGGGGGTCTCTGGAAACACCATATATTTT. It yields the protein CASSPQTGLGVSGNTIYF. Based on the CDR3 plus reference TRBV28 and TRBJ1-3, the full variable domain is DVKVTQSSRYLVKRTGEKVFLECVQDMDHENMFWYRQDPGLGLRLIYFSYDVKMKEKGDIPEGYSVSREKKERFSLILESASTNQTSMYLCASSPQTGLGVSGNTIYFGEGSWLTVV.

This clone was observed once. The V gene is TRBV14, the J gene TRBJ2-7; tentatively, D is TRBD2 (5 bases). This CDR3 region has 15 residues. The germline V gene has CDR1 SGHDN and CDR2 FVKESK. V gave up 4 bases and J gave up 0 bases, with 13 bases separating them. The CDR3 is CASSRGLLTSYEQYF. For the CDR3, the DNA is TGTGCCAGCAGCCGAGGACTCCTAACCTCCTACGAGCAGTACTTC.